Presented here are 32 T cell receptor beta chains from one specimen sequenced in a study of blood T cell repertoires in COVID-19. Repertoires were generated with immunoSEQ multiplex PCR, while TCRdb's copy carries only in-frame clones and drops some. The top ten hold just over 8% of the sample, which has hundreds of thousands of clones, approximately 90% seen once. The specimen sequenced was PBMCs or T cells enriched from blood (not recorded which). All receptors derive from an older woman who had recovered from COVID-19.

This rearrangement joins TRBV10-2 to TRBJ2-7; 9 bases fit TRBD1. The CDR3 has 12 residues. The germline V gene has CDR1 WSHSY and CDR2 SAAADI. Trimming cost V 8 bases and J 2 bases; bases outside gene matches: 1. CDR3 sequence: CASRDRAYEQYF. CDR3 DNA sequence: TGCGCCAGCCGGGACAGGGCCTACGAGCAGTACTTC.

The chain employs TRBV10-3 and TRBJ2-2; 7 nucleotides match TRBD1. The CDR3 is 15 amino acids. CDR1 ENHRY and CDR2 SYGVKD come from the germline V gene. Losses at the gene ends were 8 bases for V and 5 bases for J; bases not matched to a gene: 11. The CDR3 DNA sequence: TGTGCCATCCGGGAAACAGGGACAGCAACCGGGGAGCTGTTTTTT. The encoded protein is CAIRETGTATGELFF.

V is TRBV2 and J is TRBJ1-2; D may be TRBD1 (6 bases). Trimming pared 6 bases from V and 4 bases from J, leaving 12 bases between. Germline-derived CDR1 and CDR2 are SNHLY and FYNNEI. This CDR3 contains 13 residues. CDR3 protein: CASRPQGTYGYTF. In DNA, the CDR3 is TGTGCCAGCAGGCCTCAGGGGACCTATGGCTACACCTTC.

This CDR3 is CATVGGLGETQYF. DNA for the CDR3: TGTGCCACCGTCGGGGGGTTAGGGGAGACCCAGTACTTC. This rearrangement joins TRBV10-3 to TRBJ2-5, with TRBD2 matching 7 bases. The germline CDR1 and CDR2 sequences are ENHRY and SYGVKD. The CDR3 runs to 13 residues. Trimming cost V 10 bases and J 5 bases; bases outside gene matches: 10.

CDR3 DNA sequence: TGCGCCAGCAGCCCGCGAGCGGGGGGGTTCTTCAATGAGCAGTTCTTC. Protein sequence: CASSPRAGGFFNEQFF. The chain recombines TRBV4-1 with TRBJ2-1; 10 positions match TRBD2. Germline V lookup: CDR1 MGHRA, CDR2 YSYEKL. Losses at the gene ends were 4 bases for V and 6 bases for J; bases not matched to a gene: 9. This CDR3 has 16 residues.

The chain uses TRBV27 and TRBJ2-3, with TRBD2 as a possible D gene (5 bases). CDR1 and CDR2 (germline): MNHEY, SMNVEV (reference sequence). The CDR3 is made up of 13 amino acids. The V end lost 6 bases, the J end lost 7 bases, and 14 bases lay between the germline ends. Here the CDR3 reads CASRDSGTHTQYF. DNA for the CDR3: TGTGCCAGCAGGGACTCGGGCACGCATACGCAGTATTTT.

The sample holds one count of this clone. This chain connects TRBV18 to TRBJ1-2; D perhaps matches TRBD1 (6 bases). This CDR3 contains 12 residues. Trimming took 4 bases from V and 7 from J, leaving 10 bases between them. Germline CDR1 KGHSH, CDR2 LQKENI. CDR3 DNA sequence: TGTGCCAGCTCACGGACAGAGGGTGGCTACACCTTC. This translates into CASSRTEGGYTF.

The J gene is TRBJ1-6, the V gene TRBV28; 7 bases agree with TRBD1. The germline gives CDR1 MDHEN, CDR2 SYDVKM. V shed 4 bases, J shed 0 bases, and the junction held 3 bases outside the gene matches. This CDR3 is built from 16 residues. The CDR3 DNA reads TGTGCCAGCAGTTCACAGGGGAGCTCCTATAATTCACCCCTCCACTTT. It is translated as CASSSQGSSYNSPLHF.

This clone has just a few counts. Other DNA sequences in this sample translate to the same CDR3. CDR3 in DNA: TGCGCCAGCAGCCCGACAGGGGCGGGAAACACCATATATTTT. It is translated as CASSPTGAGNTIYF. This chain connects TRBV5-1 to TRBJ1-3, with 8 bases matching TRBD1. After removal of 4 bases from V and 4 bases from J, the junction contained 4 bases not matched to a gene. Germline-derived CDR1 and CDR2 are SGHRS and YFSETQ. The CDR3 loop spans 14 amino acids.

The V call is TRBV6-5, the J call TRBJ1-5; unclear D gene. Germline CDR1 and CDR2: MNHEY and SVGAGI. The CDR3 contains 15 residues. Trimming removed 6 bases from V and 0 bases from J, with 12 bases in between. The CDR3 protein is CASSQALNSNQPQHF. The CDR3 DNA reads TGTGCCAGCAGCCAGGCTCTAAATAGCAATCAGCCCCAGCATTTT.

The chain couples TRBV30 to TRBJ1-6, with D possibly TRBD1 on 6 matching bases. Germline values: CDR1 GTSNPN, CDR2 SVGIG (reference sequence). The V end was cut by 2 bases, the J end by 10 bases, with 18 bases between. The length of the CDR3 is 15 residues. The CDR3 protein is CAWSKGLTGLSPLHF. CDR3 DNA: TGTGCCTGGAGTAAGGGATTAACAGGGTTATCACCCCTCCACTTT.

A remark on this clone: At one of its ends the junction is not consistent with the germline gene, which may arise from a read error. This chain joins TRBV12-3 or TRBV12-4 and TRBJ1-3, with 7 nucleotides matching TRBD1. The CDR3 sequence is 11 residues long. In nucleotides, the CDR3 is TGTGCCAGCAGCGGGGGACAGCTTCCCCATTTT. It encodes CASSGGQLPHF.

This chain joins TRBV7-8 and TRBJ2-7, with TRBD2 matching 13 bases. The CDR3 contains 17 residues. Per the germline V gene, CDR1 is SGHVS and CDR2 is FQNEAQ. V lost 5 bases and J lost 6; bases outside the gene matches: 13. The DNA of the CDR3 is TGTGCCAGCAGCCCGATGGTACTAGCGGGGGGGCCTGGCGAGCAGTACTTC. Amino acids: CASSPMVLAGGPGEQYF.

V and J are TRBV28 and TRBJ1-2; D possibly corresponds to TRBD1 (5 bases). The germline V gene has CDR1 MDHEN and CDR2 SYDVKM. Trimming took off 3 bases at V and 0 bases at J, with 8 bases between the two ends. The CDR3 sequence is 14 residues long. The CDR3 loop reads CASSFAGANYGYTF. As DNA, the CDR3 is TGTGCCAGCAGTTTTGCGGGGGCTAACTATGGCTACACCTTC.

The table lists this clone with a count of one. The chain carries TRBV5-8 and TRBJ1-4, with 9 bases matching TRBD1. Germline CDR1 SGHTS, CDR2 YDEGEE. This CDR3 comprises 15 residues. V lost 3 bases, J lost 5 bases, and 5 bases stayed unmatched. The CDR3 here is CASSSTGTGNEKLFF. As DNA, the CDR3 is TGTGCCAGCAGCTCGACCGGGACAGGGAATGAAAAACTGTTTTTT.

V is TRBV2 and J is TRBJ1-2, with 8 nucleotides matching TRBD1. Germline V gives CDR1 SNHLY, CDR2 FYNNEI. The CDR3 contains 14 residues. V lost 3 bases, J lost 8 bases, and 8 bases stayed unmatched. The CDR3 spells CASSDLWTGRGYTF. Written as DNA, the CDR3 is TGTGCCAGCAGTGACCTCTGGACAGGGAGGGGCTACACCTTC. Complete variable domain (other parts from reference TRBV2 and TRBJ1-2): EPEVTQTPSHQVTQMGQEVILRCVPISNHLYFYWYRQILGQKVEFLVSFYNNEISEKSEIFDDQFSVERPDGSNFTLKIRSTKLEDSAMYFCASSDLWTGRGYTFGSGTRLTVV.

The chain has TRBV2 and TRBJ1-5; weak D call: TRBD1 (6 bases). The germline V gene has CDR1 SNHLY and CDR2 FYNNEI. V lost 6 bases to trimming and J lost 3 bases, with 12 bases between them. This CDR3 has 14 residues. In nucleotides, the CDR3 is TGTGCCAGCAGGCTGGACAGAGACAATCAGCCCCAGCATTTT. The encoded protein is CASRLDRDNQPQHF.

V usage is TRBV10-3 and J usage is TRBJ2-1, with 8 bases aligning to TRBD1. The trim removed 3 bases at V and 0 bases at J, leaving 13 bases unmatched. Germline values: CDR1 ENHRY, CDR2 SYGVKD. This CDR3 comprises 19 residues. The CDR3 region has the DNA TGTGCCATCAGTGATACCGGGACAGGCCTACCCAGCTCCTACAATGAGCAGTTCTTC. Encoded protein: CAISDTGTGLPSSYNEQFF.

The J gene is TRBJ2-1, the V gene TRBV24-1; TRBD2 is a possible D gene (7 bases). The germline V gene has CDR1 KGHDR and CDR2 SFDVKD. The CDR3 length is 18 residues. Trimming removed 1 base from V and 5 bases from J, with 20 bases in between. The chain's CDR3 is CATSDFGGLTEGDNEQFF. The CDR3, as DNA: TGTGCCACCAGTGATTTCGGGGGGCTAACCGAAGGGGACAATGAGCAGTTCTTC.

This chain joins TRBV10-1 and TRBJ2-1; a possible D gene is TRBD2 (6 bases). This CDR3 is 13 amino acids long. Germline loops: CDR1 WNHNN, CDR2 SYGVQD (reference sequence). Deletions cut 2 bases from V and 10 bases from J, with 12 bases between. The chain's CDR3 is CASSEGRRAEQFF. For the CDR3, the DNA is TGCGCCAGCAGTGAGGGCCGGAGGGCCGAGCAGTTCTTC.

The rearrangement links TRBV18 to TRBJ2-7; 7 bases are shared with TRBD1. The CDR3 has 14 residues. The J segment lost 4 bases and the V segment lost 3 bases, leaving 6 bases of the junction unmatched. Germline lookup yields CDR1 KGHSH and CDR2 LQKENI. The chain's CDR3 is CASSPGTVLYEQYF. The CDR3 coding sequence is TGTGCCAGCTCACCCGGGACAGTTCTGTACGAGCAGTACTTC.

The V and J genes are TRBV4-1 and TRBJ2-3; 8 nucleotides align to TRBD2. The CDR3 is 16 residues long. Losses at the gene ends were 2 bases for V and 1 base for J; bases not matched to a gene: 5. The germline gives CDR1 MGHRA, CDR2 YSYEKL. CDR3 sequence: CASSQTTSGGTDTQYF. DNA of the CDR3: TGCGCCAGCAGCCAAACCACTAGCGGTGGCACAGATACGCAGTATTTT.

This clone showed up just once. J is TRBJ1-2 and V is TRBV10-3; 8 bases match TRBD1. V lost 4 bases to trimming and J lost 4 bases; unmatched junction nucleotides: 5. Germline-derived CDR1 and CDR2 are ENHRY and SYGVKD. The CDR3 totals 14 residues. CDR3 sequence (DNA): TGTGCCATCAGTGTCGACAGGGGAAGCTATGGCTACACCTTC. This translates into CAISVDRGSYGYTF.

The chain is built from TRBV9 and TRBJ2-5; 8 bases line up with TRBD2. V gave up 0 bases and J gave up 3 bases; unmatched junction bases: 10. Germline V lookup: CDR1 SGDLS, CDR2 YYNGEE. The CDR3 has 17 amino acids. The CDR3 nucleotides are TGTGCCAGCAGCGTAGGAACCCCTTCCGGGGGGGAAGAGACCCAGTACTTC. Translated: CASSVGTPSGGEETQYF.

The chain carries TRBV14 and TRBJ2-2; TRBD1 aligns across 7 bases. The CDR3 consists of 16 residues. V shed 0 bases, J shed 6 bases, and the junction held 7 bases outside the gene matches. Germline assignment: CDR1 SGHDN and CDR2 FVKESK. CDR3 residues: CASSQDTGAVSGELFF. The DNA of the CDR3 is TGTGCCAGCAGCCAAGATACAGGGGCGGTATCCGGGGAGCTGTTTTTT.

This sequence joins TRBV3-1 (or the pseudogene TRBV3-2) and TRBJ2-1; TRBD1 might be the D (5 bases). Trimming stripped 1 base from V and 10 bases from J, with 17 bases between. From germline, CDR1 is LGHDT and CDR2 YNNKEL (reference sequence). CDR3 size: 15 residues. CDR3 region: CASSQVGGRVWEQFF. The CDR3 DNA reads TGTGCCAGCAGCCAAGTGGGTGGCAGGGTTTGGGAGCAGTTCTTC.

This clone was seen repeatedly, ten times or more. The chain couples TRBV24-1 to TRBJ2-3; 9 bases agree with TRBD2. CDR1 and CDR2 from the germline V gene are KGHDR and SFDVKD. V shed 1 base, J shed 2 bases, and the junction held 12 bases outside the gene matches. CDR3 length: 19 residues. DNA for the CDR3: TGTGCCACCAGTGATTTCGGGGGGCTAGCGGGGTCCTACACAGATACGCAGTATTTT. Amino acids: CATSDFGGLAGSYTDTQYF.

For this clone: The identical CDR3 is also encoded by other nucleotide sequences in the sample. The genes are TRBV10-1 and TRBJ1-5; D is unclear. The CDR3 extends over 13 amino acids. Trimming took 2 bases from V and 4 from J, leaving 6 bases between them. Looked up from germline, CDR1 is WNHNN and CDR2 is SYGVQD (reference sequence). The DNA for the CDR3 is TGCGCCAGCAGTGAGGCGAGGAATCAGCCCCAGCATTTT. As protein: CASSEARNQPQHF.

This chain connects TRBV29-1 to TRBJ1-2; TRBD1 agrees at 8 bases. With 6 bases clipped from V and 8 bases from J, the junction kept 5 bases outside the gene matches. This CDR3 comprises 11 residues. Germline V gene sequence: CDR1 SQVTM, CDR2 ANQGSEA. The chain's CDR3 is CSVPGGRGYTF. In nucleotides, the CDR3 is TGCAGCGTCCCAGGGGGCAGGGGCTACACCTTC.

This clone was seen just once. The chain links TRBV29-1 to TRBJ2-7; 11 bases fit TRBD2. The CDR3 has 17 residues. Trimming took 4 bases from V and 0 from J; bases not matched to a gene: 11. From germline, CDR1 is SQVTM and CDR2 ANQGSEA. CDR3 DNA sequence: TGCAGCGTTGTCCTAGCGGGGGGCCATGGGGGCTCCTACGAGCAGTACTTC. Encoded protein: CSVVLAGGHGGSYEQYF.

J is TRBJ2-3 and V is TRBV4-2, with 11 nucleotides matching TRBD2. This CDR3 is 18 amino acids long. Germline assignment: CDR1 LGHNA and CDR2 YNFKEQ. Trimming at V came to 1 base and at J to 5 bases, leaving 11 bases not matched to a gene. The DNA for the CDR3 is TGTGCCAGCAGCCAAGCCTCCCATAGCGGGGGGGTCCGAGATACGCAGTATTTT. Its protein is CASSQASHSGGVRDTQYF.

The V and J genes are TRBV18 and TRBJ1-1; TRBD1 aligns across 7 bases. Germline V gene lookup returns CDR1 KGHSH and CDR2 LQKENI. Trimming at V came to 3 bases and at J to 0 bases, leaving 13 bases not matched to a gene. The CDR3 loop spans 18 amino acids. The CDR3 protein is CASSPKGTVQKMNTEAFF. In nucleotides, the CDR3 is TGTGCCAGCTCACCGAAGGGGACAGTTCAAAAAATGAACACTGAAGCTTTCTTT.